Listed below are T cell receptor beta chains from one sample, sequenced in a study of cytomegalovirus exposure and HLA in healthy donors. Method: immunoSEQ multiplex PCR; TCRdb's copy keeps in-frame clones and lacks some. The sample includes fewer than 250,000 clones, around 78% of them seen just once. The sequencing input was PBMCs. The receptors come from a woman aged 25-40 years in good health and CMV-seropositive. Each CDR3 is given with its conserved first and last residue. The order of the fields is V gene, clone size, D gene, J gene, CDR3 protein, CDR3 DNA. D genes are given only for firm matches. Only part of the rows carry a size: once, few, many, or a class if the clone is expanded.

V: TRBV6-6
size: .
D: .
J: TRBJ2-7
CDR3: CASSFLWTVNEQYF
DNA: TGTGCCAGCAGTTTTCTATGGACAGTGAACGAGCAGTACTTC

V: TRBV5-5
size: .
D: .
J: TRBJ2-4
CDR3: CASSLVDRNIQYF
DNA: TGTGCCAGCAGCTTAGTCGATCGGAACATTCAGTACTTC

V: TRBV5-1
size: once
D: .
J: TRBJ2-5
CDR3: CASSSGQAGETQYF
DNA: TGCGCCAGCAGCTCGGGACAAGCCGGAGAGACCCAGTACTTC

V: TRBV2
size: few
D: .
J: TRBJ2-7
CDR3: CASSGGTEYEQYF
DNA: TGTGCCAGCAGTGGCGGGACAGAGTACGAGCAGTACTTC

V: TRBV18
size: .
D: .
J: TRBJ1-6
CDR3: CASSPLQGGDSPLHF
DNA: TGTGCCAGCTCACCCCTACAGGGCGGTGATTCACCCCTCCACTTT

V: TRBV28
size: .
D: TRBD2
J: TRBJ2-1
CDR3: CASSLAGGRYNEQFF
DNA: TGTGCCAGCAGTCTGGCGGGCGGGAGGTACAATGAGCAGTTCTTC

V: TRBV30
size: few
D: TRBD1
J: TRBJ2-7
CDR3: CAWSGAGGQGSKQYF
DNA: TGTGCCTGGAGTGGGGCTGGGGGACAGGGTTCCAAGCAGTACTTC

V: TRBV30
size: .
D: .
J: TRBJ2-5
CDR3: CAWTGGGSETQYF
DNA: TGTGCCTGGACCGGAGGAGGGTCAGAGACCCAGTACTTC

V: TRBV27
size: .
D: .
J: TRBJ1-1
CDR3: CASSSAGKRNTEAFF
DNA: TGTGCCAGCAGTTCGGCAGGGAAGAGGAACACTGAAGCTTTCTTT

V: TRBV6-6
size: .
D: .
J: TRBJ1-5
CDR3: CASSYGTYSNQPQHF
DNA: TGTGCCAGCAGTTACGGTACATATAGCAATCAGCCCCAGCATTTT